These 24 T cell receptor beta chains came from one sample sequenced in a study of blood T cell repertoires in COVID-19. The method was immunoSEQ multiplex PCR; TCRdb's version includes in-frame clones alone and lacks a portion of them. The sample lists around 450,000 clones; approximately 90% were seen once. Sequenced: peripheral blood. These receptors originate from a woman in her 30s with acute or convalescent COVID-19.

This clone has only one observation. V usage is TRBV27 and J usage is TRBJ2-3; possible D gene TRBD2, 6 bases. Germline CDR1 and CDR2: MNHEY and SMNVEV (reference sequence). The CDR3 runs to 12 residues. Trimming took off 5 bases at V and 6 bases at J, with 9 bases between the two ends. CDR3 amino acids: CASSIGGDTQYF. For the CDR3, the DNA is TGTGCCAGCAGTATCGGAGGGGATACGCAGTATTTT.

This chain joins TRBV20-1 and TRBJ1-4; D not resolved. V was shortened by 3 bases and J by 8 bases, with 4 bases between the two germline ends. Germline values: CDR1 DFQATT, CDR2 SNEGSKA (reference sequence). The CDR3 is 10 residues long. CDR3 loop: CSARGEKLFF. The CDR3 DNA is TGCAGTGCTAGGGGCGAAAAACTGTTTTTT.

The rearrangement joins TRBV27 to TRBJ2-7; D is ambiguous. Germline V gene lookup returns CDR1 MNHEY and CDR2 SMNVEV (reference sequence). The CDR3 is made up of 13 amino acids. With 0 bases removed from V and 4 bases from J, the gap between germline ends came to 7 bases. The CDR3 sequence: CASSLSNGYEQYF. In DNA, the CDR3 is TGTGCCAGCAGTTTATCGAACGGTTACGAGCAGTACTTC.

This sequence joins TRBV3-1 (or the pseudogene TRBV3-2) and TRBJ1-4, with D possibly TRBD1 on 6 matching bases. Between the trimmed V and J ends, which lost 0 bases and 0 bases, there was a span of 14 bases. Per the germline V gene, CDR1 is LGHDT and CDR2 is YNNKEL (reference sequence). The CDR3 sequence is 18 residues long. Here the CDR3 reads CASSQDLGGQATNEKLFF. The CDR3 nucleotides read TGTGCCAGCAGCCAAGATCTCGGGGGGCAGGCAACTAATGAAAAACTGTTTTTT.

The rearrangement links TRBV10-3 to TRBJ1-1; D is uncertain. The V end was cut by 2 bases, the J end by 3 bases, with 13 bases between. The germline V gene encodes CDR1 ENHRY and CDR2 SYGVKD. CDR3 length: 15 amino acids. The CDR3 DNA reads TGTGCCATCAGTGAGCCGGGATTGAGGGACACTGAAGCTTTCTTT. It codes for CAISEPGLRDTEAFF.

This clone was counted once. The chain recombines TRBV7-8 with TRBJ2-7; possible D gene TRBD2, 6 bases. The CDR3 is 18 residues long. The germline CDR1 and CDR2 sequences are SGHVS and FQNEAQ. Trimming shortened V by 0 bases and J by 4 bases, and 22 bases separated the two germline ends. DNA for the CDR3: TGTGCCAGCAGCTTAGCTGAGAGGAATTTAGGAGGGGTTTACGAGCAGTACTTC. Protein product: CASSLAERNLGGVYEQYF.

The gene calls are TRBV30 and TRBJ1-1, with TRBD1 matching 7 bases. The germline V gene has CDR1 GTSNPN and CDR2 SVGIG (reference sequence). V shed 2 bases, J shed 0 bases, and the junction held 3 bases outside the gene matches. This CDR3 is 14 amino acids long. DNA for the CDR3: TGTGCCTGGAGTCAGACAGGGATGAACACTGAAGCTTTCTTT. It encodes CAWSQTGMNTEAFF.

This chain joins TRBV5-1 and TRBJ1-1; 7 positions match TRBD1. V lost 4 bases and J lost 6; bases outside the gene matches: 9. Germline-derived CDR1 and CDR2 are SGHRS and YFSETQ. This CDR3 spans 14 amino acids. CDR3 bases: TGCGCCAGCAGCGCCGGGACAGCCCCTTCTGAAGCTTTCTTT. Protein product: CASSAGTAPSEAFF.

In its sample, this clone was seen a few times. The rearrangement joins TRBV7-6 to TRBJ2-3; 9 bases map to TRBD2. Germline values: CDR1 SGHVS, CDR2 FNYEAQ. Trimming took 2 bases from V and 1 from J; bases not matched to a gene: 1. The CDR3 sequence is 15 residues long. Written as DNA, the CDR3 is TGTGCCAGCAGCTTAATAGCGGGGGGCACAGATACGCAGTATTTT. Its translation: CASSLIAGGTDTQYF.

The CDR3 sequence is CASSQRPAGENTGELFF. The CDR3 nucleotides are TGTGCCAGCAGTCAAAGGCCAGCGGGGGAGAACACCGGGGAGCTGTTTTTT. The rearrangement uses TRBV7-9 and TRBJ2-2; TRBD2 matches at 8 bases. Germline CDR1 reads SEHNR; CDR2 reads FQNEAQ (reference sequence). This CDR3 has 17 residues. Trimming at V came to 6 bases and at J to 1 base, leaving 10 bases not matched to a gene.

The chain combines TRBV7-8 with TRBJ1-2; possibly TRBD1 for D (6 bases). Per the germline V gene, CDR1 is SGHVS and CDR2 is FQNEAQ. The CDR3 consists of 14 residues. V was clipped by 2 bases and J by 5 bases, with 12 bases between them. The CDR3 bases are TGTGCCAGCAGCTTAAGGCCAGGGGCATATGGCTACACCTTC. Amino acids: CASSLRPGAYGYTF.

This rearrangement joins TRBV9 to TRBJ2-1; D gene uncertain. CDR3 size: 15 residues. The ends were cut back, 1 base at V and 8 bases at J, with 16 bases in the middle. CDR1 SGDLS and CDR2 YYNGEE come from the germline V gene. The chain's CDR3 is CASSVSYSSPHEQFF. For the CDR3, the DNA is TGTGCCAGCAGCGTAAGTTACTCTTCGCCCCATGAGCAGTTCTTC.

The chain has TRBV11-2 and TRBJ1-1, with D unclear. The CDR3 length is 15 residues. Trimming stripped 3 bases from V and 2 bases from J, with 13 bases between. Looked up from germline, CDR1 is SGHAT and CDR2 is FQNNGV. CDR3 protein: CASSLGDTLNTEAFF. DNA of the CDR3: TGTGCCAGCAGCTTGGGAGACACACTAAACACTGAAGCTTTCTTT.

The CDR3 loop reads CSASILGQGYEQYF. For the CDR3, the DNA is TGCAGCGCGTCCATTCTTGGACAGGGCTACGAGCAGTACTTC. V usage is TRBV29-1 and J usage is TRBJ2-7, with 8 positions matching TRBD1. Germline CDR1 SQVTM, CDR2 ANQGSEA. This CDR3 has 14 residues. V lost 7 bases and J lost 3; bases outside the gene matches: 11.

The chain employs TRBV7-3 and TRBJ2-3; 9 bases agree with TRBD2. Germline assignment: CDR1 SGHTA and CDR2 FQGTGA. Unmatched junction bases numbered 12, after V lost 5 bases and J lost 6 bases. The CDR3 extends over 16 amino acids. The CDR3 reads CASSQRRRGGPDTQYF. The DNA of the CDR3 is TGTGCCAGCAGCCAACGGCGGCGGGGGGGCCCGGATACGCAGTATTTT. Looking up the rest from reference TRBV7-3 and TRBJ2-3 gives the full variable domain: GAGVSQTPSNKVTEKGKYVELRCDPISGHTALYWYRQSLGQGPEFLIYFQGTGAADDSGLPNDRFFAVRPEGSVSTLKIQRTERGDSAVYLCASSQRRRGGPDTQYFGPGTRLTVL.

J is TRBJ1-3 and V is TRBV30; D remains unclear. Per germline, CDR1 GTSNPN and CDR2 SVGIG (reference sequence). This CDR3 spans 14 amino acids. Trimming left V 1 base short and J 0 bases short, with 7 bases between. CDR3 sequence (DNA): TGTGCCTGGAGTGGATGGAGCTCTGGAAACACCATATATTTT. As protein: CAWSGWSSGNTIYF.

Here the CDR3 reads CASSIWGGRRNEQFF. DNA for the CDR3: TGTGCCAGTAGTATATGGGGGGGACGGAGGAATGAGCAGTTCTTC. This chain uses TRBV19 with TRBJ2-1; 7 bases agree with TRBD2. The CDR3 covers 15 residues. V shed 2 bases, J shed 7 bases, and the junction held 8 bases outside the gene matches. From germline, CDR1 is LNHDA and CDR2 SQIVND (reference sequence).

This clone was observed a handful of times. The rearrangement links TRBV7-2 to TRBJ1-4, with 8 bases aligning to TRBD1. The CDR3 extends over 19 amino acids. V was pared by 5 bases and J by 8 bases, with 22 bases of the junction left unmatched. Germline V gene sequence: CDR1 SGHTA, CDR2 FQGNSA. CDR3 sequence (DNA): TGTGCCAGCAGCCGCACTCACAGGGGGTCTTTTTCAGCGCGCGAAAAACTGTTTTTT. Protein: CASSRTHRGSFSAREKLFF.

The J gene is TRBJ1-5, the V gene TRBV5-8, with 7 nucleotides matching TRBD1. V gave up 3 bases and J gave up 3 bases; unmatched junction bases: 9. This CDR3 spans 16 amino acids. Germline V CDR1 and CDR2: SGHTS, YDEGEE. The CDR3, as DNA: TGTGCCAGCAGCTCGGATACAGGGGTCGCCAATCAGCCCCAGCATTTT. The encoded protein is CASSSDTGVANQPQHF. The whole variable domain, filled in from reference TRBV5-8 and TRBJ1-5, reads EAGVTQSPTHLIKTRGQQATLRCSPISGHTSVYWYQQALGLGLQFLLWYDEGEERNRGNFPPRFSGRQFPNYSSELNVNALELEDSALYLCASSSDTGVANQPQHFGDGTRLSIL.

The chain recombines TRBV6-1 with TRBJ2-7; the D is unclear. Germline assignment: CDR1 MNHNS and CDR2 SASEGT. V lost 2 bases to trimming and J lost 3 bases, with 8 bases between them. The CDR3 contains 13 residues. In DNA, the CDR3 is TGTGCCAGCAGTGAAAATGGGCGCTACGAGCAGTACTTC. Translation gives CASSENGRYEQYF.

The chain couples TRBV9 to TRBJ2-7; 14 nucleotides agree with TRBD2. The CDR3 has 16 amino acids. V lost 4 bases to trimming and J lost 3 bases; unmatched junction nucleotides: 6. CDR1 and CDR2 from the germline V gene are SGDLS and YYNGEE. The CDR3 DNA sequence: TGTGCCAGCAGCCCCATCGGACTAGCGGGGGGCTACGAGCAGTACTTC. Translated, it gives CASSPIGLAGGYEQYF.

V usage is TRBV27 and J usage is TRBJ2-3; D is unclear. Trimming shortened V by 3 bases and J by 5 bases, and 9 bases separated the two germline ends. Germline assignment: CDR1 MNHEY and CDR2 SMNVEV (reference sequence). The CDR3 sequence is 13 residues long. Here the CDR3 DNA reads TGTGCCAGCAGTTTTGATTCGGGAGATACGCAGTATTTT. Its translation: CASSFDSGDTQYF.

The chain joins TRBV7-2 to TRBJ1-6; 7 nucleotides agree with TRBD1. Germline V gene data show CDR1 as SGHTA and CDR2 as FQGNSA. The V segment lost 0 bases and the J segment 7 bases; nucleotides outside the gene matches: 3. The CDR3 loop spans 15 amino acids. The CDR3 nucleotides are TGTGCCAGCAGCTTAGCGCTACAGGGGAATTCACCCCTCCACTTT. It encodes CASSLALQGNSPLHF.

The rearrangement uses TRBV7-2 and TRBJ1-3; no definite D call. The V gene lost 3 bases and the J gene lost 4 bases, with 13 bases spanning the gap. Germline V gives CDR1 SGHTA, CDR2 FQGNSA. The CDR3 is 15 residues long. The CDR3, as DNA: TGTGCCAGCAGCTTTGGGCCCACAAGAGGAAACACCATATATTTT. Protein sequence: CASSFGPTRGNTIYF.